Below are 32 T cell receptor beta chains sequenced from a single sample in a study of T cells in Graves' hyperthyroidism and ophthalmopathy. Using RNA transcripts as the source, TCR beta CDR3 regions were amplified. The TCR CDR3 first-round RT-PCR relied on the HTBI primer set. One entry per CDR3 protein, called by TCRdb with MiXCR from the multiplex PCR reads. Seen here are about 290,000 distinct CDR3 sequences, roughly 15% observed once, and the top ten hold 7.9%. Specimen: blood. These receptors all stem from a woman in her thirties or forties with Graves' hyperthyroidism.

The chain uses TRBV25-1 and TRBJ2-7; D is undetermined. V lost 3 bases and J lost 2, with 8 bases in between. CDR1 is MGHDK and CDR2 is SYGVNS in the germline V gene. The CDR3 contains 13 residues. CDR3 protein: CASSDSPPYEQYF. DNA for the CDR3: TGTGCCAGCAGTGATTCTCCGCCCTACGAGCAGTACTTC.

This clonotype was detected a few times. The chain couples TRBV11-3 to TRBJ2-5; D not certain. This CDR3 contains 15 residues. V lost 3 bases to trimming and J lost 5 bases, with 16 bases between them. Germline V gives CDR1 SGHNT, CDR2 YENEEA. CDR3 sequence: CASSFFLDSRETQYF. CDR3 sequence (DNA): TGTGCCAGCAGCTTTTTTCTGGATTCGCGGGAGACCCAGTACTTC.

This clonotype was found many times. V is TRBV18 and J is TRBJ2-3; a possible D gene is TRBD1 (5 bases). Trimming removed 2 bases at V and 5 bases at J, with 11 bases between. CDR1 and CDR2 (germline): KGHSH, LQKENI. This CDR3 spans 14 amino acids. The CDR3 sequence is CASSPNGAGDTQYF. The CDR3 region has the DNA TGTGCCAGCTCACCAAATGGGGCAGGAGATACGCAGTATTTT.

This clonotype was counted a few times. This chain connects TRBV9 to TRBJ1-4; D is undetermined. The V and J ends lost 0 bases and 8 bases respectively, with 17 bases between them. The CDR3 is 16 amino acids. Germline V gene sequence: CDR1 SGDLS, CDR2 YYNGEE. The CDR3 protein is CASSVGGNHRGEKLFF. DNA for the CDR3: TGTGCCAGCAGCGTAGGGGGTAACCATCGTGGGGAAAAACTGTTTTTT. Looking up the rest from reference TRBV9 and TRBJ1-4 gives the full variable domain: DSGVTQTPKHLITATGQRVTLRCSPRSGDLSVYWYQQSLDQGLQFLIQYYNGEERAKGNILERFSAQQFPDLHSELNLSSLELGDSALYFCASSVGGNHRGEKLFFGSGTQLSVL.

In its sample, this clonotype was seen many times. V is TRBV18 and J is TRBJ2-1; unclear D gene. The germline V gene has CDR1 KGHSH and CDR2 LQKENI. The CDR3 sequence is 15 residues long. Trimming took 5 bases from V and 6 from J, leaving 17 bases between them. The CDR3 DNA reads TGTGCCAGCTCAATTTGGTCGGGCCCCGTCAATGAGCAGTTCTTC. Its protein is CASSIWSGPVNEQFF.

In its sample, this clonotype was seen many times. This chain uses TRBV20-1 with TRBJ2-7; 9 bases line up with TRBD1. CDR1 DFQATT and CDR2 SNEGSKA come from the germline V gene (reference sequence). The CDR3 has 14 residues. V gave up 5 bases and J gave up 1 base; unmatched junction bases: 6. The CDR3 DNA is TGCAGTGCTGGGGGACAGGGTGCTTCCTACGAGCAGTACTTC. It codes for CSAGGQGASYEQYF.

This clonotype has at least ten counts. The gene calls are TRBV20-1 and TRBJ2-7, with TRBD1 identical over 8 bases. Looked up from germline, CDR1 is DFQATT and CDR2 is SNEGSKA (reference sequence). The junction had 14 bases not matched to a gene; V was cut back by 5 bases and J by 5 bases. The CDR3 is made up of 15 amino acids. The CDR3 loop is CSADNDRGLRNEQYF. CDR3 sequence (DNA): TGCAGTGCTGACAACGACAGGGGCTTGCGGAACGAGCAGTACTTC.

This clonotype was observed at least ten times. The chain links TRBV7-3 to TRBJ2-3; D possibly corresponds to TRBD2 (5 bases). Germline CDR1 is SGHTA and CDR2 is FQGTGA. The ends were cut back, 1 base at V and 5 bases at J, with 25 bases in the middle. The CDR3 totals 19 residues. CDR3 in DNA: TGTGCCAGCAGCTTAAAGGGTCACAGTGAGCGGCGCAGGTTAGATACGCAGTATTTT. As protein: CASSLKGHSERRRLDTQYF. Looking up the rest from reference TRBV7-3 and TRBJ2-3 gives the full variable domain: GAGVSQTPSNKVTEKGKYVELRCDPISGHTALYWYRQSLGQGPEFLIYFQGTGAADDSGLPNDRFFAVRPEGSVSTLKIQRTERGDSAVYLCASSLKGHSERRRLDTQYFGPGTRLTVL.

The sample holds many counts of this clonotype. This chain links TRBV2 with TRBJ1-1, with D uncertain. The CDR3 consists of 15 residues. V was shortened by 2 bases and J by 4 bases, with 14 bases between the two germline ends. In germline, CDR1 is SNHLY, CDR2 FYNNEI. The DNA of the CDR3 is TGTGCCAGCAGTGAAATGCACGTTGACTCCACTGAAGCTTTCTTT. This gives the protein CASSEMHVDSTEAFF.

As DNA, the CDR3 is TGTGCCAGCAGCTTAATAGTGGGGCTCGGCTACACCTTC. It specifies CASSLIVGLGYTF. The J gene is TRBJ1-2, the V gene TRBV11-1, with D possibly TRBD1 on 5 matching bases. The V gene lost 2 bases and the J gene lost 8 bases, with 12 bases spanning the gap. Per the germline V gene, CDR1 is SGHAT and CDR2 is FQDESV (reference sequence). The CDR3 is 13 residues long.

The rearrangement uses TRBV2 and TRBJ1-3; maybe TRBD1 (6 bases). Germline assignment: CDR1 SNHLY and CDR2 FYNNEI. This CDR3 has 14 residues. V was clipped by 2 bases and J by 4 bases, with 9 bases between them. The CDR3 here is CASSETGPGNTIYF. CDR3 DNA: TGTGCCAGCAGTGAAACAGGGCCCGGAAACACCATATATTTT.

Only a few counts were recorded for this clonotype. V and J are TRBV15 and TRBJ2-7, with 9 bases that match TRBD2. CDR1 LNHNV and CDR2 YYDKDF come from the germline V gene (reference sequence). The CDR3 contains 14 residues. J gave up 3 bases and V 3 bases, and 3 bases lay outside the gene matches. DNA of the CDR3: TGTGCCACCAGCAGTAGCGGGAGCGTCTACGAGCAGTACTTC. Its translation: CATSSSGSVYEQYF.

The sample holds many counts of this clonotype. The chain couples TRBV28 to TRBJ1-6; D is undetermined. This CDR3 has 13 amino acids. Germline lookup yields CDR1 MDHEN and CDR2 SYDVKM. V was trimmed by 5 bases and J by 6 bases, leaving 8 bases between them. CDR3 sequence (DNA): TGTGCCAGCAGTACTGGGCTTAATTCACCCCTCCACTTT. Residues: CASSTGLNSPLHF.

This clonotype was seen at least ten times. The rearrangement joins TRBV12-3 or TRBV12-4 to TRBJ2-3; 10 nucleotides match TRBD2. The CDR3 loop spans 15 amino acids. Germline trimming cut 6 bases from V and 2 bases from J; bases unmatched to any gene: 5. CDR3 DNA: TGTGCCAGCAGGGCCGGACTAGCGGACACAGATACGCAGTATTTT. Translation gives CASRAGLADTDTQYF.

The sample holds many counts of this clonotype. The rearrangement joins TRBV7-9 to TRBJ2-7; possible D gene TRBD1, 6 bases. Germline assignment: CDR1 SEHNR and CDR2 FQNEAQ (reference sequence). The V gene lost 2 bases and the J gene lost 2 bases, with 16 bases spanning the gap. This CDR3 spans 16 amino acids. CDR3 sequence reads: CASSLNDLTGPYEQYF. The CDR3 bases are TGTGCCAGCAGCTTAAACGATTTGACAGGACCCTACGAGCAGTACTTC.

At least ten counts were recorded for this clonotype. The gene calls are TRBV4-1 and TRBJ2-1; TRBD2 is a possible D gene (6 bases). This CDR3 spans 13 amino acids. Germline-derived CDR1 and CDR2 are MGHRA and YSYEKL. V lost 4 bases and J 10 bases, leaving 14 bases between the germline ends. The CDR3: CASSPQRASEQFF. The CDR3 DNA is TGCGCCAGCAGCCCCCAGCGGGCGTCGGAGCAGTTCTTC.

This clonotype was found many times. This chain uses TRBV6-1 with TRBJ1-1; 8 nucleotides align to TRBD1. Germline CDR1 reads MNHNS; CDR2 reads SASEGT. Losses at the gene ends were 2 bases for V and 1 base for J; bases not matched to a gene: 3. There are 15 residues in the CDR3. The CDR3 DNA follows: TGTGCCAGCAGTGAAATTGGGACAGGGAACACTGAAGCTTTCTTT. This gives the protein CASSEIGTGNTEAFF.

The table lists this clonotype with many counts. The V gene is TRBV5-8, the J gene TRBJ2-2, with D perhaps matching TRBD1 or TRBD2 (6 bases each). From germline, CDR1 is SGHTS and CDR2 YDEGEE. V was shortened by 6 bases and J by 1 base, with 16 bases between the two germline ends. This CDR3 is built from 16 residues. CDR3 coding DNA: TGTGCCAGCACCAAACGAGGGGGAGGGAACACCGGGGAGCTGTTTTTT. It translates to CASTKRGGGNTGELFF.

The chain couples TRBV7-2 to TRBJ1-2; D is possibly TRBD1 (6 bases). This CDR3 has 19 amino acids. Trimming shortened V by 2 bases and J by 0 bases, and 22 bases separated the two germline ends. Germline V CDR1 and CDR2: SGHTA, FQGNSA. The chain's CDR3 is CASSLIGGGSRGSNYGYTF. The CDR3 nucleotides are TGTGCCAGCAGCTTAATAGGGGGGGGGTCGAGGGGGTCTAACTATGGCTACACCTTC. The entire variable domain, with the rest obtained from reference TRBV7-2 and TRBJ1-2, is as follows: GAGVSQSPSNKVTEKGKDVELRCDPISGHTALYWYRQSLGQGLEFLIYFQGNSAPDKSGLPSDRFSAERTGGSVSTLTIQRTQQEDSAVYLCASSLIGGGSRGSNYGYTFGSGTRLTVV.

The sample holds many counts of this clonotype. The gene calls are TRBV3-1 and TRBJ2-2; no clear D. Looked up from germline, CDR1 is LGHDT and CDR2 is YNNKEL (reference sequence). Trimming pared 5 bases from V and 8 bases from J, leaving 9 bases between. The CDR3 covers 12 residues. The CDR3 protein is CASSYFKGELFF. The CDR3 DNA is TGTGCCAGCAGCTACTTTAAGGGGGAGCTGTTTTTT.

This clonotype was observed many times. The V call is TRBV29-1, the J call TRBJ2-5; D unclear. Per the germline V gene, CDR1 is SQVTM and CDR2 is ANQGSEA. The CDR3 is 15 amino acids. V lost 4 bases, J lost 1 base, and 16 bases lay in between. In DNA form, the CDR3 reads TGCAGCGTTGGAAGGGATAGGGCCAGCCAAGAGACCCAGTACTTC. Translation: CSVGRDRASQETQYF.

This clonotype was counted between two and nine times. This CDR3 reads CASSFLGDNQPQHF. As DNA, the CDR3 is TGTGCCAGCAGCTTCTTGGGCGACAATCAGCCCCAGCATTTT. The chain employs TRBV7-9 and TRBJ1-5; no clear D gene. Germline loops: CDR1 SEHNR, CDR2 FQNEAQ (reference sequence). The CDR3 totals 14 residues. V lost 3 bases to trimming and J lost 3 bases, with 9 bases between them.

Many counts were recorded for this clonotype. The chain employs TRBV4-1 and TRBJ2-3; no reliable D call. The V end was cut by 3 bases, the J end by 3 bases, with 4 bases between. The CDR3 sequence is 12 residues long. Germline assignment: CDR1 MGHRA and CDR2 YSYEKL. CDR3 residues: CASSQETDTQYF. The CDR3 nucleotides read TGCGCCAGCAGCCAGGAAACAGATACGCAGTATTTT.

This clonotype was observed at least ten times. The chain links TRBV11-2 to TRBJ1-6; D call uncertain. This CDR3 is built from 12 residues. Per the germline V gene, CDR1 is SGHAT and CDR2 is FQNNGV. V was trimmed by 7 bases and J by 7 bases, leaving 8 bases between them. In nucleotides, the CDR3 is TGTGCCAGCACCGGAGGGAATTCACCCCTCCACTTT. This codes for CASTGGNSPLHF. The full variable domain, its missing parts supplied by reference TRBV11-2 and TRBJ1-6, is EAGVAQSPRYKIIEKRQSVAFWCNPISGHATLYWYQQILGQGPKLLIQFQNNGVVDDSQLPKDRFSAERLKGVDSTLKIQPAKLEDSAVYLCASTGGNSPLHFGNGTRLTVT.

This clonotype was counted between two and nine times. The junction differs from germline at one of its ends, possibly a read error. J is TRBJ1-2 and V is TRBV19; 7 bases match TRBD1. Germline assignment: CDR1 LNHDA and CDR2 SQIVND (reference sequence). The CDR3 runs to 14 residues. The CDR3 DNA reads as TGTGCCAGTTGGGGACAGAACTCTAACTATGGCTACACCTTT. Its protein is CASWGQNSNYGYTF.

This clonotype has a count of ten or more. CDR3 residues: CASSFSGSGNQPQHF. The CDR3 coding sequence is TGTGCCAGCAGCTTTTCGGGGTCTGGCAATCAGCCCCAGCATTTT. The chain carries TRBV7-2 and TRBJ1-5, with D hard to call. V was cut by 3 bases and J by 2 bases, with 11 bases left in between. Germline V CDR1 and CDR2: SGHTA, FQGNSA. The CDR3 is made up of 15 amino acids.

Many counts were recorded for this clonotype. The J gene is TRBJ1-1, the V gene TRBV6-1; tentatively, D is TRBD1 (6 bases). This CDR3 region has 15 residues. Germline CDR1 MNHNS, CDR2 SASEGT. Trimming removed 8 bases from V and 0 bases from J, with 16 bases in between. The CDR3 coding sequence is TGTGCCAGCCGGGACACTGGGTACGTGAACACTGAAGCTTTCTTT. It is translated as CASRDTGYVNTEAFF.

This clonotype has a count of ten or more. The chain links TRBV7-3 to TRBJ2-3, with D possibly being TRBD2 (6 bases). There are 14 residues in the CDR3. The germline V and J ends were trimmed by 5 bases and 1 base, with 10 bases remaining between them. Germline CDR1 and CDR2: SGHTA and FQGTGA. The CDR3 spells CASSRDFGTDTQYF. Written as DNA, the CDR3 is TGTGCCAGCAGCAGGGACTTCGGCACAGATACGCAGTATTTT. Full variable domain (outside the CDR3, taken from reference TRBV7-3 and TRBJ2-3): GAGVSQTPSNKVTEKGKYVELRCDPISGHTALYWYRQSLGQGPEFLIYFQGTGAADDSGLPNDRFFAVRPEGSVSTLKIQRTERGDSAVYLCASSRDFGTDTQYFGPGTRLTVL.

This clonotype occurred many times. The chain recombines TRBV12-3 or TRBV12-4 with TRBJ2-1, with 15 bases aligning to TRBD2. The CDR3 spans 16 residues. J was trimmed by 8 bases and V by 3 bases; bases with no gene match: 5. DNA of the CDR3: TGTGCCAGCAGTTTTAAGCGGACTAGCGGGAGGGATGAGCAGTTCTTC. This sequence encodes CASSFKRTSGRDEQFF.

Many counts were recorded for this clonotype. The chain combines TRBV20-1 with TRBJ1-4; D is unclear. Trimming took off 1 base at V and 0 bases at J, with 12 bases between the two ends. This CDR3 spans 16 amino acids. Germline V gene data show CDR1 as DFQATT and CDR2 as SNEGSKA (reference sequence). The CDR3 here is CSARVFGKSTNEKLFF. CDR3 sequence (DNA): TGCAGTGCTAGAGTCTTTGGGAAGTCAACTAATGAAAAACTGTTTTTT.

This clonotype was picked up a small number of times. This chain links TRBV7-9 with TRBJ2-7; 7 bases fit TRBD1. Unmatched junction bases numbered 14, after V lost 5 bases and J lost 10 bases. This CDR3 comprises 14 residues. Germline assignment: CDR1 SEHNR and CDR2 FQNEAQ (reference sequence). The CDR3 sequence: CASSPPHEGARQYF. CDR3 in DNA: TGTGCCAGCAGCCCTCCGCACGAGGGGGCACGACAGTACTTC. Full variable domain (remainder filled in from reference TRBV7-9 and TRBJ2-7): DTGVSQNPRHKITKRGQNVTFRCDPISEHNRLYWYRQTLGQGPEFLTYFQNEAQLEKSRLLSDRFSAERPKGSFSTLEIQRTEQGDSAMYLCASSPPHEGARQYFGPGTRLTVT.

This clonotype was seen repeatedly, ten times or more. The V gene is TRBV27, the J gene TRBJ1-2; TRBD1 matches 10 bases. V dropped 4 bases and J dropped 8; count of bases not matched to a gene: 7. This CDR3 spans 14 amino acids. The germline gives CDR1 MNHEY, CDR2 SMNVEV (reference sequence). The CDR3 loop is CASSYRQGARGYTF. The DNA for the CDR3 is TGTGCCAGCAGTTACAGACAGGGGGCACGGGGCTACACCTTC.